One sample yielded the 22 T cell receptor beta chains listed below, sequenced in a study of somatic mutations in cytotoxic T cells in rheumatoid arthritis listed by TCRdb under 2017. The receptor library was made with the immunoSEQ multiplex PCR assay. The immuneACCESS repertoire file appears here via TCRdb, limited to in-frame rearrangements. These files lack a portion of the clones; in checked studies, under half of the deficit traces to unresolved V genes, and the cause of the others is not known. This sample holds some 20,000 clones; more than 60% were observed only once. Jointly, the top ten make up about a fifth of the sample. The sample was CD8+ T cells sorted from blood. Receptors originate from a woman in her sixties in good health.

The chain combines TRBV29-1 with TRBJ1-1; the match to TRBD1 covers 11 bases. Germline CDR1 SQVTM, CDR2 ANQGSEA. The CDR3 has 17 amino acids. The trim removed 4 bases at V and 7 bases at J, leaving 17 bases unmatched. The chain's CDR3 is CSVAGTGGRPTEGEAFF. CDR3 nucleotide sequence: TGCAGCGTTGCGGGGACAGGGGGTAGACCTACGGAGGGTGAAGCTTTCTTT.

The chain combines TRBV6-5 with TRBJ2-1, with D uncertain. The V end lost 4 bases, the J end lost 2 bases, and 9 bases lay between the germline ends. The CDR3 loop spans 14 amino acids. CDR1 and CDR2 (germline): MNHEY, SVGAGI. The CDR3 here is CASSWRSTYNEQFF. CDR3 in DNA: TGTGCCAGCAGTTGGCGCTCAACCTACAATGAGCAGTTCTTC.

The CDR3 DNA sequence: TGTGCCAGCAGCGCCCCTCAGCAGGGATTCACTGAAGCTTTCTTT. Residues: CASSAPQQGFTEAFF. The chain is built from TRBV7-9 and TRBJ1-1; possibly TRBD1 for D (5 bases). This CDR3 has 15 amino acids. CDR1 is SEHNR and CDR2 is FQNEAQ in the germline V gene (reference sequence). Trimming stripped 5 bases from V and 4 bases from J, with 17 bases between. Based on the CDR3 plus reference TRBV7-9 and TRBJ1-1, the full variable domain is DTGVSQNPRHKITKRGQNVTFRCDPISEHNRLYWYRQTLGQGPEFLTYFQNEAQLEKSRLLSDRFSAERPKGSFSTLEIQRTEQGDSAMYLCASSAPQQGFTEAFFGQGTRLTVV.

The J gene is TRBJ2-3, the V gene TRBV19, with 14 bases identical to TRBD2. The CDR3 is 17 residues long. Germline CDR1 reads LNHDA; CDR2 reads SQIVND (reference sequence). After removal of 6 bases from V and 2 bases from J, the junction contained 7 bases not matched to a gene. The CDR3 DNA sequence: TGTGCCAGTAGGACTAGCGGGGGGGCAAGGGACACAGATACGCAGTATTTT. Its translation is CASRTSGGARDTDTQYF.

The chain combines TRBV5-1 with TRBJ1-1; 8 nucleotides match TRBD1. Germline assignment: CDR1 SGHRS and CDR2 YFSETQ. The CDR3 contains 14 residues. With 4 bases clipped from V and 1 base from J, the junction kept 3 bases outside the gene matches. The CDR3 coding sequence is TGCGCCAGCAGCCTTGACAGGGGGAACACTGAAGCTTTCTTT. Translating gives CASSLDRGNTEAFF.

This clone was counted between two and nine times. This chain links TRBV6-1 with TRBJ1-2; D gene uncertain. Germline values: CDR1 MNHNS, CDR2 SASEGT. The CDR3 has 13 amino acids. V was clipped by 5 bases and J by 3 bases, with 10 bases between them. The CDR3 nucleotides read TGTGCCAGCAGTTCGTTCACCTACTATGGCTACACCTTC. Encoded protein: CASSSFTYYGYTF.

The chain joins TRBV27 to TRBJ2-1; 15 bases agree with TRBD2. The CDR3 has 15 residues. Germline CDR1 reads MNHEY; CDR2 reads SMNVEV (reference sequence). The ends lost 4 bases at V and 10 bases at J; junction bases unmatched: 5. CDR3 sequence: CASSSGTSGGREQFF. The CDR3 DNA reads TGTGCCAGCAGTTCAGGGACTAGCGGGGGGCGCGAGCAGTTCTTC.

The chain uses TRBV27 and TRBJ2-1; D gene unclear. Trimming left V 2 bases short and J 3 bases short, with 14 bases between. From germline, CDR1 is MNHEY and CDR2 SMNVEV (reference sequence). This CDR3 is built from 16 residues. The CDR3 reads CASSLRLPLHYNEQFF. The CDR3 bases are TGTGCCAGCAGTTTACGGCTCCCTTTACACTACAATGAGCAGTTCTTC.

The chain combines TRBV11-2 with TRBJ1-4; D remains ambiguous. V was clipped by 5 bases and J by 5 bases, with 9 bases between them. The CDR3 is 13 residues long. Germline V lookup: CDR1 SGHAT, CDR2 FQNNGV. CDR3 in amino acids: CASSPGPNEKLFF. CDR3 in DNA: TGTGCCAGCAGCCCTGGTCCAAATGAAAAACTGTTTTTT.

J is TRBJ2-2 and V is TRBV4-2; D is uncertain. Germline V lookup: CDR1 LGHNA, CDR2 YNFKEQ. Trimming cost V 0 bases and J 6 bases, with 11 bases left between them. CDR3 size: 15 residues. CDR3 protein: CASSQDGPSAGELFF. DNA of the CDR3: TGTGCCAGCAGCCAAGATGGGCCCTCAGCCGGGGAGCTGTTTTTT.

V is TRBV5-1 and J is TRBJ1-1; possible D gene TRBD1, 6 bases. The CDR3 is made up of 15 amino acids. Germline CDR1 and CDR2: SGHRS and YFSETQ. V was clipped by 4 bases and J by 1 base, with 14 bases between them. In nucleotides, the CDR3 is TGCGCCAGCAGCCTGAGGGGGGAACCGAACACTGAAGCTTTCTTT. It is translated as CASSLRGEPNTEAFF.

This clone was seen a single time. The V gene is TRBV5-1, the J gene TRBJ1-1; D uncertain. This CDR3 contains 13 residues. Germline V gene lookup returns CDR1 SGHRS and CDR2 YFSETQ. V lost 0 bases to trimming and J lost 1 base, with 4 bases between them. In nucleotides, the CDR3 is TGCGCCAGCAGCTTGGACGAGAACACTGAAGCTTTCTTT. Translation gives CASSLDENTEAFF.

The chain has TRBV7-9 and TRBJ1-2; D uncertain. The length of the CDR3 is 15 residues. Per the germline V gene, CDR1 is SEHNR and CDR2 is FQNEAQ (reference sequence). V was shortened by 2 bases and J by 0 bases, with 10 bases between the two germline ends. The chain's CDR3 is CASSLSEVSNYGYTF. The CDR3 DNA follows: TGTGCCAGCAGCTTAAGTGAGGTTTCTAACTATGGCTACACCTTC.

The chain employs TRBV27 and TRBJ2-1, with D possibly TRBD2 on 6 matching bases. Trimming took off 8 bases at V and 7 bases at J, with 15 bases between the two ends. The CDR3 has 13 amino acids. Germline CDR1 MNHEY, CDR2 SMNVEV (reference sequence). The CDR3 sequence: CASSTGGANEQFF. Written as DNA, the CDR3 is TGTGCCAGCTCAACGGGCGGGGCGAATGAGCAGTTCTTC.

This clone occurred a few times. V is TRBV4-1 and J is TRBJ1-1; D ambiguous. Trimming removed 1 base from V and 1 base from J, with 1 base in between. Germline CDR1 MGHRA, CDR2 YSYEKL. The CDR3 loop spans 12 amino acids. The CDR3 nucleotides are TGCGCCAGCAGCCAAGGGAACACTGAAGCTTTCTTT. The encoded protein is CASSQGNTEAFF.

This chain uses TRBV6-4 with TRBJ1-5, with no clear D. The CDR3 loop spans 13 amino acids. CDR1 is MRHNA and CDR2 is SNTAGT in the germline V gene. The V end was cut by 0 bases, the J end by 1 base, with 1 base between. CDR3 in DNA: TGTGCCAGCAGTGACTCCAGCAATCAGCCCCAGCATTTT. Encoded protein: CASSDSSNQPQHF.

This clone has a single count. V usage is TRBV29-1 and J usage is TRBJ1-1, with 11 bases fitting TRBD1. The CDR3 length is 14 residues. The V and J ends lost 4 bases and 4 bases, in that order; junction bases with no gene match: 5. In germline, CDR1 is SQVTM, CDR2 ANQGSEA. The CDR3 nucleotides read TGCAGCGTTGGATCCGGGACAGGGGGCACTGAAGCTTTCTTT. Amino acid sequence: CSVGSGTGGTEAFF.

The CDR3 loop reads CASSYSAGLAGDTQYF. CDR3 nucleotide sequence: TGTGCCAGCAGTTACTCAGCGGGACTAGCAGGAGATACGCAGTATTTT. V usage is TRBV6-5 and J usage is TRBJ2-3; 9 bases map to TRBD2. CDR3 length: 16 residues. Germline V lookup: CDR1 MNHEY, CDR2 SVGAGI. J was trimmed by 5 bases and V by 0 bases; bases with no gene match: 6.

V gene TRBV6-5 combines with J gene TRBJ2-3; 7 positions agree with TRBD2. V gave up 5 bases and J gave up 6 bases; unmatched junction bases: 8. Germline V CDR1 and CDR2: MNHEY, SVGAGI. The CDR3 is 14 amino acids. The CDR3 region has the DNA TGTGCCAGCAGTCCGTCAACTAGCGCTGATACGCAGTATTTT. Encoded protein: CASSPSTSADTQYF.

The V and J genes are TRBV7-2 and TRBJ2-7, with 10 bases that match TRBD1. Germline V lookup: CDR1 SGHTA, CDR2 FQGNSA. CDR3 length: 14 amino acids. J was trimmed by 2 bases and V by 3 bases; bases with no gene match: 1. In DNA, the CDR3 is TGTGCCAGCAGCTTGGGGACAGGGGCCTACGAGCAGTACTTC. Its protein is CASSLGTGAYEQYF.

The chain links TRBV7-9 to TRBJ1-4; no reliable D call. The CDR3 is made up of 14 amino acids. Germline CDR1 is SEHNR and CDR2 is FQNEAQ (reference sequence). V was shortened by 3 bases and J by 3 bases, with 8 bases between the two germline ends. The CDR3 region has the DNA TGTGCCAGCAGCTTTGTTGGGGCTAATGAAAAACTGTTTTTT. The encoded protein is CASSFVGANEKLFF.

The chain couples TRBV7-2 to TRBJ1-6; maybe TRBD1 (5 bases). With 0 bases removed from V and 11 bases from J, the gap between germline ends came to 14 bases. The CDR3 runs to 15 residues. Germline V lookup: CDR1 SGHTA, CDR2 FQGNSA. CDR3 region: CASSLASPGGTPLHF. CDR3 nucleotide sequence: TGTGCCAGCAGCTTAGCATCTCCTGGGGGGACACCCCTCCACTTT.